In this sample, the clone carrying this T cell receptor (delta chain) turned up a few times. What it recognizes is unknown. At the DNA level, this CDR3 is encoded by other sequences in the same sample as well. This specimen comes from a study of Vδ1+ human thymocytes. Study-level points and caveats: Bulk repertoire data may be misinterpreted because of unexpected Vdelta2 sequences. TRD repertoires were essentially private, unlike widely shared TRG clonotypes. In the thymus, TRG and TRD repertoires looked highly polyclonal with Gaussian CDR3 lengths. Thymic delta-chain repertoires held approximately 20% Vdelta2 sequences and few Vdelta3, despite high sort purity.

The V end lost 3 bases, the J end lost 0 bases, and 26 bases lay between the germline ends. The CDR3 has 20 amino acids. Germline V gene lookup returns CDR1 TSWWSYY and CDR2 QGS. Sequences come from RNA converted to cDNA by reverse transcription. CDR3 amplicons came from multiplex PCR with pooled V-gene forward and constant-region reverse primers. TCRdb re-called the multiplex PCR reads through CATT. The sample has about 58,000 delta-chain clones, roughly 16% seen once. The sorted cells were CD3+ Vdelta1+ Vdelta2- thymocytes from alphabeta-depleted thymus. The TCR comes from a girl under three years old who had congenital heart surgery. Sequenced: Vdelta1+ gamma-delta thymocytes from the thymus. The subset is: FACS-sorted CD3+ TCRalphabeta- TCRVdelta1+ TCRVdelta2- thymocytes. The chain joins TRDV1 to TRDJ1; either TRDD2 or TRDD3 may supply D (5 bases each). In DNA, the CDR3 is TGTGCTCTTGGGGATCTCTCCTTCAGTACTGGACCTACCAACACCGATAAACTCATCTTT. It codes for CALGDLSFSTGPTNTDKLIF.